Below, 27 T cell receptor beta chains from the same sample are listed, as sequenced in a study of OX40 agonist ivuxolimab in advanced cancers. The protocol used for the library was the immunoSEQ multiplex PCR assay. Entries here come from immuneACCESS through TCRdb and include only in-frame sequences with V and J called. Some clones fail to appear in such tables; in the studies checked, an unresolved V gene covers under half of the shortfall, and the cause of the remainder is unknown. The sample includes about 32,000 clones, with 81% observed a single time. The ten biggest clones cover about 18% of the sample. This sample comprised CD4+ or CD8+ T cells sorted from blood, obtained in a trial of the OX40 agonist ivuxolimab. These receptors originate from an adult with an advanced solid tumor such as melanoma, head and neck, liver or kidney cancer.

V gene TRBV21-1 combines with J gene TRBJ1-5; the D call TRBD1 from the table was never checked on the DNA. TRBV21-1 is assigned pseudogene status. The CDR3 runs 17 residues. CDR3 region: CASSKVGQGYSNQPQHF. The CDR3 DNA reads TGTGCCAGCAGCAAAGTGGGCCAGGGTTATAGCAATCAGCCCCAGCATTTT.

J is TRBJ1-5 and V is TRBV9; D unresolved. The V gene lost 0 bases and the J gene lost 2 bases, with 12 bases spanning the gap. The CDR3 consists of 16 residues. From germline, CDR1 is SGDLS and CDR2 YYNGEE. CDR3 nucleotides: TGTGCCAGCAGCGTAGAGGCGAGGGAGCGCAATCAGCCCCAGCATTTT. This gives the protein CASSVEARERNQPQHF.

The gene calls are TRBV5-1 and TRBJ2-1; 10 bases align to TRBD2. V trimming: 4 bases; J trimming: 8 bases; junction bases outside the gene matches: 9. This CDR3 region has 15 residues. Germline loops: CDR1 SGHRS, CDR2 YFSETQ. CDR3 nucleotides: TGCGCCAGCAGCCCTAGCGGGAGCTTGGGGTATGAGCAGTTCTTC. Its protein is CASSPSGSLGYEQFF.

V is TRBV6-5 and J is TRBJ1-1, with no clear D. The ends were cut back, 2 bases at V and 0 bases at J, with 13 bases in the middle. Germline V lookup: CDR1 MNHEY, CDR2 SVGAGI. This CDR3 spans 16 amino acids. The DNA of the CDR3 is TGTGCCAGCAGTTACGATCGTAGGCGGTTGAACACTGAAGCTTTCTTT. Its translation: CASSYDRRRLNTEAFF.

This clone was observed a few times. The chain couples TRBV4-1 to TRBJ2-1; 10 nucleotides match TRBD1. Germline lookup yields CDR1 MGHRA and CDR2 YSYEKL. The J segment lost 8 bases and the V segment lost 0 bases, leaving 10 bases of the junction unmatched. The CDR3 sequence is 17 residues long. In nucleotides, the CDR3 is TGCGCCAGCAGCCAAGACGCTCCGGGACAGGGGAAGGATGAGCAGTTCTTC. Translation gives CASSQDAPGQGKDEQFF.

The chain uses TRBV5-6 and TRBJ2-5; 10 bases map to TRBD2. Looked up from germline, CDR1 is SGHDT and CDR2 is YYEEEE. V lost 5 bases to trimming and J lost 4 bases; unmatched junction nucleotides: 11. The CDR3 is made up of 16 amino acids. This CDR3 is CASSRLAGLERETQYF. In nucleotides, the CDR3 is TGTGCCAGCAGTAGACTAGCGGGCCTCGAGAGAGAGACCCAGTACTTC.

V is TRBV6-1 and J is TRBJ1-5, with a possible D match to TRBD1 (5 bases). The CDR3 is 15 residues long. CDR1 MNHNS and CDR2 SASEGT come from the germline V gene. The germline V and J ends were trimmed by 0 bases and 3 bases, with 9 bases remaining between them. The CDR3 DNA follows: TGTGCCAGCAGTGAAGCGGGGCAACTCAATCAGCCCCAGCATTTT. It is translated as CASSEAGQLNQPQHF.

V usage is TRBV5-5 and J usage is TRBJ1-2; the D gene is possibly TRBD1 (6 bases). The germline V and J ends were trimmed by 5 bases and 1 base, with 18 bases remaining between them. The CDR3 is 16 amino acids. Germline lookup yields CDR1 SGHKS and CDR2 YYEKEE (reference sequence). CDR3 sequence (DNA): TGTGCCAGCAGACCTACTTTCACAGGGATTAACTATGGCTACACCTTC. It codes for CASRPTFTGINYGYTF.

About this clone itself: The same CDR3 arises from other DNA sequences in this sample as well. This chain joins TRBV11-2 and TRBJ2-5; D is unresolved. The CDR3 extends over 12 amino acids. The germline V gene has CDR1 SGHAT and CDR2 FQNNGV. V dropped 1 base and J dropped 2 bases, with 2 bases sitting between them. CDR3 sequence: CASSLGQETQYF. Written as DNA, the CDR3 is TGTGCCAGCAGCTTAGGTCAAGAGACCCAGTACTTC.

CDR3 protein: CASSLMGLPYEQYF. CDR3 nucleotides: TGTGCCAGCAGCTTGATGGGCTTGCCCTACGAGCAGTACTTC. The J gene is TRBJ2-7, the V gene TRBV5-4, with D unresolved. The CDR3 sequence is 14 residues long. The V gene's germline CDR1 is SGHNT and CDR2 YYREEE (reference sequence). Trimming left V 1 base short and J 2 bases short, with 10 bases between.

The rearrangement joins TRBV7-2 to TRBJ1-2; the match to TRBD1 covers 8 bases. The ends lost 5 bases at V and 8 bases at J; junction bases unmatched: 10. This CDR3 is 14 amino acids long. Germline CDR1 SGHTA, CDR2 FQGNSA. The chain's CDR3 is CASSPRQGRDGYTF. The CDR3, as DNA: TGTGCCAGCAGCCCAAGACAGGGGAGGGACGGCTACACCTTC.

The chain employs TRBV29-1 and TRBJ1-1, with D hard to call. Trimming left V 0 bases short and J 0 bases short, with 11 bases between. The CDR3 has 15 residues. Germline lookup yields CDR1 SQVTM and CDR2 ANQGSEA. This CDR3 reads CSVEENSNMNTEAFF. The DNA for the CDR3 is TGCAGCGTTGAAGAGAACAGCAACATGAACACTGAAGCTTTCTTT.

The chain couples TRBV11-2 to TRBJ1-4; D is possibly TRBD1 (5 bases). This CDR3 spans 16 amino acids. Germline loops: CDR1 SGHAT, CDR2 FQNNGV. V gave up 0 bases and J gave up 2 bases, with 10 bases separating them. The CDR3: CASSLDPGDTNEKLFF. The CDR3 coding sequence is TGTGCCAGCAGCTTAGATCCCGGGGACACTAATGAAAAACTGTTTTTT.

This clone was seen a single time. The J gene is TRBJ1-2, the V gene TRBV6-5; weak D call: TRBD1 (6 bases). The CDR3 is 14 residues long. Trimming cost V 5 bases and J 7 bases, with 17 bases left between them. From germline, CDR1 is MNHEY and CDR2 SVGAGI. CDR3 region: CASSEGNRASGYTF. DNA for the CDR3: TGTGCCAGCAGTGAAGGGAACAGGGCAAGTGGCTACACCTTC.

The chain combines TRBV4-3 with TRBJ1-2, with a weak D call TRBD1 (6 bases). The V end was cut by 6 bases, the J end by 2 bases, with 13 bases between. The CDR3 covers 14 residues. Germline loops: CDR1 LGHNA, CDR2 YSLEER. The CDR3 here is CASSGTPRNYGYTF. CDR3 DNA: TGCGCCAGCAGTGGGACACCTCGAAACTATGGCTACACCTTC.

The chain has TRBV6-1 and TRBJ2-5; D is tentatively TRBD1 or TRBD2 (6 bases each). The J call may be wrong; the DNA end is better matched by TRBJ2-7. The CDR3 has 15 residues. The germline V gene encodes CDR1 MNHNS and CDR2 SASEGT. Written as DNA, the CDR3 is TGTGCCAGCAGTGAAGAGGGGGGCGGGTTCTACGAGCAGTACTTC. This codes for CASSEEGGGFYEQYF.

CDR3 amino acids: CASSDTGGRGLAEAFF. CDR3 sequence (DNA): TGTGCCAGCAGTGACACAGGGGGCCGGGGATTAGCTGAAGCTTTCTTT. This rearrangement joins TRBV2 to TRBJ1-1, with 9 bases that match TRBD1. V dropped 3 bases and J dropped 6; count of bases not matched to a gene: 11. The CDR3 spans 16 residues. Per germline, CDR1 SNHLY and CDR2 FYNNEI.

This chain uses TRBV2 with TRBJ1-5; D is perhaps TRBD1 (5 bases). The CDR3 is 17 residues long. CDR1 SNHLY and CDR2 FYNNEI come from the germline V gene. The germline V and J ends were trimmed by 11 bases and 2 bases, with 25 bases remaining between them. The chain's CDR3 is CASRSGPGMLGNQPQHF. In DNA form, the CDR3 reads TGTGCCTCCCGGTCGGGACCAGGGATGTTGGGCAATCAGCCCCAGCATTTT.

The chain has TRBV19 and TRBJ1-5; a weak D match, TRBD1 (5 bases). The V and J ends lost 10 bases and 2 bases respectively, with 12 bases between them. This CDR3 has 13 amino acids. Germline-derived CDR1 and CDR2 are LNHDA and SQIVND (reference sequence). CDR3 DNA sequence: TGTGCCACCGAAGGGGTTGGCAATCAGCCCCAGCATTTT. It is translated as CATEGVGNQPQHF.

The chain recombines TRBV19 with TRBJ2-5; 8 positions match TRBD2. CDR3 length: 15 residues. V was pared by 3 bases and J by 3 bases, with 6 bases of the junction left unmatched. Germline assignment: CDR1 LNHDA and CDR2 SQIVND (reference sequence). CDR3 nucleotides: TGTGCCAGTAGTATCCAGCGGGGGATAGAAGAGACCCAGTACTTC. The encoded protein is CASSIQRGIEETQYF.

The chain is built from TRBV11-2 and TRBJ1-2, with a possible D match to TRBD1 (6 bases). The CDR3 extends over 15 amino acids. V lost 6 bases and J 6 bases, leaving 20 bases between the germline ends. Germline V gene sequence: CDR1 SGHAT, CDR2 FQNNGV. The CDR3, as DNA: TGTGCCAGCAGATCACTCAGCAGGGGTCCTCATGGCTACACCTTC. Translated, it gives CASRSLSRGPHGYTF.

The chain carries TRBV6-1 and TRBJ2-7; TRBD1 is a possible D gene (5 bases). V was clipped by 1 base and J by 4 bases, with 11 bases between them. Germline V CDR1 and CDR2: MNHNS, SASEGT. The CDR3 totals 14 residues. CDR3 amino acids: CASSEGGRFYEQYF. The DNA for the CDR3 is TGTGCCAGCAGTGAAGGGGGCAGGTTTTACGAGCAGTACTTC.

The genes are TRBV27 and TRBJ2-1; 8 bases are a match to TRBD1. V shed 2 bases and J 3 bases; nucleotides not matched to a gene: 6. There are 16 residues in the CDR3. The V gene's germline CDR1 is MNHEY and CDR2 SMNVEV (reference sequence). CDR3 sequence: CASSLGGTGYYNEQFF. The DNA for the CDR3 is TGTGCCAGCAGTTTAGGGGGGACAGGTTACTACAATGAGCAGTTCTTC.

This clone has a handful of counts. CDR3 loop: CASNKGLTEAFF. The DNA for the CDR3 is TGTGCCAGCAACAAGGGACTGACTGAAGCTTTCTTT. J is TRBJ1-1 and V is TRBV6-1; perhaps TRBD1 as D (5 bases). This CDR3 comprises 12 residues. The V gene's germline CDR1 is MNHNS and CDR2 SASEGT. V shed 7 bases and J shed 5 bases, with 11 bases lying between them.

This rearrangement joins TRBV14 to TRBJ2-7; D is perhaps TRBD2 (5 bases). CDR1 is SGHDN and CDR2 is FVKESK in the germline V gene. V was clipped by 3 bases and J by 3 bases, with 9 bases between them. The CDR3 contains 13 residues. The CDR3 protein is CASSHGKNYEQYF. CDR3 DNA sequence: TGTGCCAGCAGCCACGGGAAAAACTACGAGCAGTACTTC. Drawing the rest from reference TRBV14 and TRBJ2-7, the complete variable domain is EAGVTQFPSHSVIEKGQTVTLRCDPISGHDNLYWYRRVMGKEIKFLLHFVKESKQDESGMPNNRFLAERTGGTYSTLKVQPAELEDSGVYFCASSHGKNYEQYFGPGTRLTVT.

The chain recombines TRBV10-3 with TRBJ2-1; 10 bases fit TRBD2. This CDR3 has 12 amino acids. Germline loops: CDR1 ENHRY, CDR2 SYGVKD. V shed 3 bases and J 15 bases; nucleotides not matched to a gene: 5. The CDR3 DNA is TGTGCCATCAGTGAAGGAGCGGGAGGGCTGTTCTTC. It specifies CAISEGAGGLFF.

This sequence joins TRBV9 and TRBJ1-1, with 8 bases lining up with TRBD1. This CDR3 contains 13 residues. Germline CDR1 reads SGDLS; CDR2 reads YYNGEE. Trimming took 3 bases from V and 10 from J; bases not matched to a gene: 8. The CDR3 region has the DNA TGTGCCAGCAGCGCCCCCGGACAGGGAGGAGCTTTCTTT. This encodes CASSAPGQGGAFF.